This TCR beta chain emerged from a study of T cells after posttransplantation cyclophosphamide. A marrow graft followed busulfan-fludarabine conditioning, with cyclophosphamide on days +3 and +4. Study observations and caveats: Later post-transplant blood repertoires were often dominated by donor CD8+ memory clones. Recipient CMV seropositivity and CMV reactivation strongly tracked TRB clonality.

Assay used: immunoSEQ multiplex PCR; TCRdb lists only in-frame clones, some missing. The sample includes 5,500 to 6,500 clones, approximately 84% of them seen just once. This CDR3 has 15 residues. CDR1 MDHEN and CDR2 SYDVKM come from the germline V gene. Deletions cut 4 bases from V and 2 bases from J, with 11 bases between. As for this clone: Its specificity is unknown.

The starting material was CD8+ T cells sorted from PBMCs, obtained 1404 days after allogeneic stem cell transplant with posttransplant cyclophosphamide. V and J are TRBV28 and TRBJ1-4; D gene ambiguous. The sequence derives from a female patient aged 50 to 65 who received an allogeneic stem cell transplant from a related donor, was CMV-positive, and had no GVHD. Some T cells may be provided by the graft donor. The CDR3 region is CASSSNAATNEKLFF. CDR3 DNA sequence: TGTGCCAGCAGTTCTAATGCCGCCACTAATGAAAAACTGTTTTTT.